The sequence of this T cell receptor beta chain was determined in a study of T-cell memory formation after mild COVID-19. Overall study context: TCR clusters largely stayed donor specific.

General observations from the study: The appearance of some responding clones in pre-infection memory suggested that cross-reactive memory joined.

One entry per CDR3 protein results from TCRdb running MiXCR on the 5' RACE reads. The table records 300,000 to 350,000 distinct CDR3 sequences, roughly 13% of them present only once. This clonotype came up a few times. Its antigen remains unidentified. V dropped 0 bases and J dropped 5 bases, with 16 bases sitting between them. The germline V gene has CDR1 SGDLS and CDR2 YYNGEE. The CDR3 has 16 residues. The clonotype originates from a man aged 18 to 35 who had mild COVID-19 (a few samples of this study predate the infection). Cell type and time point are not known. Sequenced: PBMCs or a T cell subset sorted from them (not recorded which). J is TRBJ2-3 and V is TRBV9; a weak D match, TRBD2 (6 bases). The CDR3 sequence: CASSVAPGVAEDTQYF. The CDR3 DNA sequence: TGTGCCAGCAGCGTAGCTCCGGGGGTAGCGGAAGATACGCAGTATTTT.